This T cell receptor (beta chain) comes out of a study of cytomegalovirus exposure and HLA in healthy donors. Study findings and constraints: Cytomegalovirus-associated TCR beta chains were listed, numbering 150 to 200. Segments of the TCR beta V type were, in most cases, productive about 90% or about 30% of the time in an earlier analysis.

The PCR ran on 60 Vbeta and 13 Jbeta primers. Only in-frame clones appear in the TCRdb table, and some are missing; sequencing was by immunoSEQ multiplex PCR. The sample carries around 58,000 clones, around 77% recorded once. In regard to this clone: Its cognate antigen is unknown.

Likely unrecorded immune exposures existed in these nominally healthy donors. J lost 3 bases, V lost 0 bases, and 5 bases had no gene match. CDR1 and CDR2 (germline): SGDLS, YYNGEE. The CDR3 loop spans 17 amino acids. This receptor was taken from a male donor in good health and CMV-seropositive. This sequence joins TRBV9 and TRBJ2-2; 10 positions match TRBD1. Sequenced sample: PBMCs. This CDR3 reads CASSVAEGTGDTGELFF. The CDR3, as DNA: TGTGCCAGCAGCGTAGCTGAGGGGACAGGGGACACCGGGGAGCTGTTTTTT.